This paragraph covers one TCR beta chain sequence. CDR1 and CDR2 from the germline V gene are MNHNS and SASEGT. Between the trimmed V and J ends, which lost 2 bases and 4 bases, there was a span of 9 bases. This CDR3 is built from 14 residues. The entry originates in a study of blood T cell repertoires in COVID-19. Donors in Cohort 3 counted as recovered after two negative PCRs, clearance, or symptom resolution. TCRdb's copy holds only in-frame clones and misses some; the assay was immunoSEQ multiplex PCR. The table records about 220,000 clones, roughly four fifths of them present only once. The V gene is TRBV6-1, the J gene TRBJ1-5; D remains unclear. Material: PBMCs or T cells enriched from blood (not recorded which). This TCR derives from a woman between 55 and 75 years old who had recovered from COVID-19. The CDR3 is CASSEFGSNQPQHF. The CDR3 region has the DNA TGTGCCAGCAGTGAATTCGGGTCAAATCAGCCCCAGCATTTT.